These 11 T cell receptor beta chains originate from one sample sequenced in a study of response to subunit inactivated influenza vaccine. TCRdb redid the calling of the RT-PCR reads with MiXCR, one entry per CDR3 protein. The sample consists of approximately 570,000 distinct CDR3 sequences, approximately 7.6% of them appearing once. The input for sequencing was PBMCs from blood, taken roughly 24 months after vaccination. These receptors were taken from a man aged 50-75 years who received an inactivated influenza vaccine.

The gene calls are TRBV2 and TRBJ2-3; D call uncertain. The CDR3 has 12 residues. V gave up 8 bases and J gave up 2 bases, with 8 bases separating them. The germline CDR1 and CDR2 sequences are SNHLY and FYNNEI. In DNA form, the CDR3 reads TGTGCCAGCGTCCTCCTCACAGATACGCAGTATTTT. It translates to CASVLLTDTQYF. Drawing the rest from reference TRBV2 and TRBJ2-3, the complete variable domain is EPEVTQTPSHQVTQMGQEVILRCVPISNHLYFYWYRQILGQKVEFLVSFYNNEISEKSEIFDDQFSVERPDGSNFTLKIRSTKLEDSAMYFCASVLLTDTQYFGPGTRLTVL.

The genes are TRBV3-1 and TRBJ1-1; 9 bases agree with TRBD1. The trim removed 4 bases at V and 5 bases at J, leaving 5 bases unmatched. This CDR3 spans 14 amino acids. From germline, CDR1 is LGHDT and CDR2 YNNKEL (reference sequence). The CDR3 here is CASSLLTGGTEAFF. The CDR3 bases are TGTGCCAGCAGCCTCTTGACAGGGGGAACTGAAGCTTTCTTT.

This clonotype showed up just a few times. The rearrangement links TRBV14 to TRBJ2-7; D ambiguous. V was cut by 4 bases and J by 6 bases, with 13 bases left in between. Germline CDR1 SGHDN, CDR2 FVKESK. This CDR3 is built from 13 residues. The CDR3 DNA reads TGTGCCAGCAGCCGGGCGCACAGTTCCGAGCAGTACTTC. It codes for CASSRAHSSEQYF.

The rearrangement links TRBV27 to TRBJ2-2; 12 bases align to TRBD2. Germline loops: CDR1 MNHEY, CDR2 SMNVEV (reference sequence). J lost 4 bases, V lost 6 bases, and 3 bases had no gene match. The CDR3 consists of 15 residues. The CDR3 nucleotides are TGTGCCAGCAGAACTAGCGGGAGGTTCACCGGGGAGCTGTTTTTT. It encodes CASRTSGRFTGELFF.

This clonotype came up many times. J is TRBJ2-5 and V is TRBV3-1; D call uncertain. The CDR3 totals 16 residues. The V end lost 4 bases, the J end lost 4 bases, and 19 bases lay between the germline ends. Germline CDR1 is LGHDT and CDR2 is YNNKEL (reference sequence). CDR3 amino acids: CASSPPGSGSGETQYF. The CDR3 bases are TGTGCCAGCAGCCCACCCGGATCGGGCTCGGGAGAGACCCAGTACTTC.

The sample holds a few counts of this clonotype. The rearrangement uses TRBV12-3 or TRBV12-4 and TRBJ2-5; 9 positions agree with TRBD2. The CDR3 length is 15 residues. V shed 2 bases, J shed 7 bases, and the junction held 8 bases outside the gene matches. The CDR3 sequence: CASSLRTSAGGTQYF. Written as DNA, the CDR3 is TGTGCCAGCAGTTTAAGGACTAGCGCTGGCGGGACCCAGTACTTC.

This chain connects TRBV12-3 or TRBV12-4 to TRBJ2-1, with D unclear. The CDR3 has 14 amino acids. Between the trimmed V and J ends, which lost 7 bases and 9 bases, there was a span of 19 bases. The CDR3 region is CASTRSVTDAEQFF. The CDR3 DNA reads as TGTGCCAGCACCCGCTCGGTTACAGACGCTGAGCAGTTCTTC.

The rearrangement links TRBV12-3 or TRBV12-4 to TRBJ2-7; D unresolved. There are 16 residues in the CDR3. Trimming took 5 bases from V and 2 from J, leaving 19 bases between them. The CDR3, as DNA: TGTGCCAGCAGTGCAGACGGATACCCGGATCCCTACGAGCAGTACTTC. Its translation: CASSADGYPDPYEQYF.

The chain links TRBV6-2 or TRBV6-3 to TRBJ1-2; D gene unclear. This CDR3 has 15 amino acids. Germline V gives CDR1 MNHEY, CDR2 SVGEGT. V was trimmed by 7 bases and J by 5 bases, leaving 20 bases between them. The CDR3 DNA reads TGTGCCAGCACCGGAGGCCCTAGCTCCGGGTATGGCTACACCTTC. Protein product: CASTGGPSSGYGYTF.

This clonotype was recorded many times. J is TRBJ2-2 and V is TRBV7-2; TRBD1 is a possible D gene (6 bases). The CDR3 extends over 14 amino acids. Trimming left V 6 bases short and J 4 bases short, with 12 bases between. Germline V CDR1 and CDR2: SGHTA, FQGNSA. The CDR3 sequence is CASRAGTTTGELFF. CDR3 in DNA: TGTGCCAGCAGAGCAGGGACAACCACCGGGGAGCTGTTTTTT.

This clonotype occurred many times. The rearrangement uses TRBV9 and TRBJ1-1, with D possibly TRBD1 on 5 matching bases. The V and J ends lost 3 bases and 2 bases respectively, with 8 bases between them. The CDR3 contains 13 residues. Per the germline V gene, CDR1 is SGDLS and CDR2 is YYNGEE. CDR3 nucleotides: TGTGCCAGCAGCGAGGGGAAAAACACTGAAGCTTTCTTT. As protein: CASSEGKNTEAFF.